The next 10 T cell receptor beta chains were all read from a single sample in a study of blood T cell repertoires in COVID-19. Sequencing was performed with immunoSEQ multiplex PCR; in TCRdb, only in-frame clones are kept and a portion is missing. The data show about 300,000 clones, with roughly 92% seen just once and about 2.2% held by the top ten. The sequenced material came from peripheral blood. Receptor source: a woman aged 25 to 45 with COVID-19, enrolled during active disease.

The chain carries TRBV28 and TRBJ1-4; D is undetermined. Per the germline V gene, CDR1 is MDHEN and CDR2 is SYDVKM. Deletions cut 6 bases from V and 5 bases from J, with 4 bases between. The length of the CDR3 is 11 residues. DNA of the CDR3: TGTGCCAGCAGCCAAAATGAAAAACTGTTTTTT. This encodes CASSQNEKLFF.

The chain joins TRBV6-6 to TRBJ2-7; 12 bases map to TRBD2. From germline, CDR1 is MNHNY and CDR2 SVGAGI (reference sequence). V lost 4 bases to trimming and J lost 1 base; unmatched junction nucleotides: 5. The CDR3 runs 16 residues. CDR3 bases: TGTGCCAGCAGTTTCCCCGGGACTAGCGGGTCCTACGAGCAGTACTTC. This codes for CASSFPGTSGSYEQYF.

V is TRBV2 and J is TRBJ2-1, with D uncertain. Germline lookup yields CDR1 SNHLY and CDR2 FYNNEI. CDR3 size: 15 residues. Trimming left V 2 bases short and J 2 bases short, with 10 bases between. The chain's CDR3 is CASSESSRTYNEQFF. As DNA, the CDR3 is TGTGCCAGCAGTGAAAGTAGCAGAACCTACAATGAGCAGTTCTTC.

The chain employs TRBV2 and TRBJ1-2; D is unresolved. Germline CDR1 is SNHLY and CDR2 is FYNNEI. Trimming removed 1 base from V and 4 bases from J, with 7 bases in between. The CDR3 is 13 amino acids. The CDR3 sequence: CASSEGSFYGYTF. CDR3 nucleotides: TGTGCCAGCAGTGAAGGTTCCTTCTATGGCTACACCTTC.

J is TRBJ1-6 and V is TRBV9; TRBD1 matches 7 bases. CDR3 length: 14 amino acids. From germline, CDR1 is SGDLS and CDR2 YYNGEE. V lost 4 bases to trimming and J lost 7 bases; unmatched junction nucleotides: 5. The CDR3 here is CASSKGTANSPLHF. In DNA, the CDR3 is TGTGCCAGCAGCAAAGGGACAGCCAATTCACCCCTCCACTTT.

The count of this clone is one. This sequence joins TRBV2 and TRBJ1-6; TRBD1 is a possible D gene (6 bases). CDR3 length: 15 residues. CDR1 is SNHLY, CDR2 FYNNEI, per germline. Trimming took off 1 base at V and 12 bases at J, with 16 bases between the two ends. CDR3 residues: CASSEVRGNNGPLHF. CDR3 DNA: TGTGCCAGCAGTGAAGTGAGGGGGAATAATGGACCCCTCCACTTT. The complete variable domain, with remaining parts taken from reference TRBV2 and TRBJ1-6, reads EPEVTQTPSHQVTQMGQEVILRCVPISNHLYFYWYRQILGQKVEFLVSFYNNEISEKSEIFDDQFSVERPDGSNFTLKIRSTKLEDSAMYFCASSEVRGNNGPLHFGNGTRLTVT.

The chain employs TRBV5-1 and TRBJ2-3; 13 bases map to TRBD2. V lost 2 bases and J lost 2; bases outside the gene matches: 8. There are 18 residues in the CDR3. Germline loops: CDR1 SGHRS, CDR2 YFSETQ. This chain's CDR3 is CASSFGTSGTSFTDTQYF. The CDR3 region has the DNA TGCGCCAGCAGCTTCGGGACTAGCGGGACATCCTTCACAGATACGCAGTATTTT.

The genes are TRBV4-2 and TRBJ2-1; 11 positions match TRBD2. V dropped 0 bases and J dropped 9; count of bases not matched to a gene: 4. The germline V gene has CDR1 LGHNA and CDR2 YNFKEQ. This CDR3 comprises 15 residues. CDR3 in amino acids: CASSQDVLAGAEQFF. CDR3 sequence (DNA): TGTGCCAGCAGCCAAGATGTACTAGCGGGAGCTGAGCAGTTCTTC.

V and J are TRBV5-6 and TRBJ1-1, with a tentative D call TRBD1 (6 bases). This CDR3 has 14 residues. Germline loops: CDR1 SGHDT, CDR2 YYEEEE. Trimming removed 3 bases at V and 0 bases at J, with 9 bases between. In DNA, the CDR3 is TGTGCCAGCAGCTGGGGACACGTGAACACTGAAGCTTTCTTT. It codes for CASSWGHVNTEAFF.

The chain carries TRBV5-1 and TRBJ2-2, with 9 bases identical to TRBD2. V shed 0 bases and J 0 bases; nucleotides not matched to a gene: 9. The CDR3 totals 19 residues. Germline CDR1 reads SGHRS; CDR2 reads YFSETQ. For the CDR3, the DNA is TGCGCCAGCAGCTTGGCAAGGCTATTAGCGGGGGCGAACACCGGGGAGCTGTTTTTT. Encoded protein: CASSLARLLAGANTGELFF.